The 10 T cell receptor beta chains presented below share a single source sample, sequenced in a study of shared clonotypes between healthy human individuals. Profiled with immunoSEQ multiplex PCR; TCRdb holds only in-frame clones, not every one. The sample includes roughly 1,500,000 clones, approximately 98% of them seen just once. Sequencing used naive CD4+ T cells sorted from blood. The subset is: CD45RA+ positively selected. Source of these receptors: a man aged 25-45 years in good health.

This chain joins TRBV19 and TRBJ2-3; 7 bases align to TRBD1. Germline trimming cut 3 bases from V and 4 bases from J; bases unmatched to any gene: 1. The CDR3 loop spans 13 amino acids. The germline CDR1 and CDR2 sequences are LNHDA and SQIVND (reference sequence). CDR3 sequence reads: CASSIDRADTQYF. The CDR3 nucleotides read TGTGCCAGTAGTATTGACAGGGCAGATACGCAGTATTTT.

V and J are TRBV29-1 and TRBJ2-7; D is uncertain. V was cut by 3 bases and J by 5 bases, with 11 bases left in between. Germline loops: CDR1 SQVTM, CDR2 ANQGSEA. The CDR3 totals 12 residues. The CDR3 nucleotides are TGCAGCGTTGAGCGGCCGGGCGACGAGCAGTACTTC. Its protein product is CSVERPGDEQYF.

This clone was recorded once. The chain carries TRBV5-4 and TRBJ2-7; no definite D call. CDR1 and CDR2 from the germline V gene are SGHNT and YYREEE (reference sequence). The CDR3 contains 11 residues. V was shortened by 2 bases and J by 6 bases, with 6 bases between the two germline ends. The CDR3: CASSFDREQYF. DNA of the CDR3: TGTGCCAGCAGCTTTGACCGCGAGCAGTACTTC.

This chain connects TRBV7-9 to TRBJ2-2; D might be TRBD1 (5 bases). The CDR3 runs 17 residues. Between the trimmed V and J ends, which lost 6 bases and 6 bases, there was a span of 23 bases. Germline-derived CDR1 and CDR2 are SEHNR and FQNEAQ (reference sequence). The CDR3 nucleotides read TGTGCCAGCAGAACCCAACCGCCAGGGTCGCTGGCCGGGGAGCTGTTTTTT. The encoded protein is CASRTQPPGSLAGELFF.

As DNA, the CDR3 is TGTGCCAGCAGCTTGCAGGGTCGGACGGGAGGTTCCTACAATGAGCAGTTCTTC. Translating it yields CASSLQGRTGGSYNEQFF. The chain joins TRBV11-2 to TRBJ2-1; 7 nucleotides line up with TRBD2. The V gene's germline CDR1 is SGHAT and CDR2 FQNNGV. After removal of 3 bases from V and 1 base from J, the junction contained 12 bases not matched to a gene. This CDR3 has 18 amino acids.

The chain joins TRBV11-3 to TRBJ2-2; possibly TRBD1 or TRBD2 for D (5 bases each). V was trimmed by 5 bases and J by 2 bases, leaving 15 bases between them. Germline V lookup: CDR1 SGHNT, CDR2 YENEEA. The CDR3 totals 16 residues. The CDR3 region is CASSARDAFNTGELFF. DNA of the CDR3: TGTGCCAGCAGCGCCCGGGACGCCTTTAACACCGGGGAGCTGTTTTTT.

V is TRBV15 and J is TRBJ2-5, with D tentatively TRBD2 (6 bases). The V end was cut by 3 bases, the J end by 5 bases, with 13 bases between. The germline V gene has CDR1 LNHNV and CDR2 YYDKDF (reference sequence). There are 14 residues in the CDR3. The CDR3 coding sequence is TGTGCCACCAGCAGGAGAGGAGGGGTTGAGACCCAGTACTTC. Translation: CATSRRGGVETQYF.

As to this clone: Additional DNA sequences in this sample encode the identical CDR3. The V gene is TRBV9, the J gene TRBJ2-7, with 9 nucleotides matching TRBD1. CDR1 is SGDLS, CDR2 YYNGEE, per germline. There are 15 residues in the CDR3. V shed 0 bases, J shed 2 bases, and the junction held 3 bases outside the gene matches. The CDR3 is CASSVGGQGTYEQYF. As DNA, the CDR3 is TGTGCCAGCAGCGTAGGTGGACAGGGGACCTACGAGCAGTACTTC.

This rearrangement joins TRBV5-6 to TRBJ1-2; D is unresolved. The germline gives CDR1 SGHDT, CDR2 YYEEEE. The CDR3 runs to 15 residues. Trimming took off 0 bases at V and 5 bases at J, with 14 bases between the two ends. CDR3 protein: CASSLAAQILYGYTF. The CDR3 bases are TGTGCCAGCAGCTTGGCCGCACAGATCCTTTATGGCTACACCTTC.

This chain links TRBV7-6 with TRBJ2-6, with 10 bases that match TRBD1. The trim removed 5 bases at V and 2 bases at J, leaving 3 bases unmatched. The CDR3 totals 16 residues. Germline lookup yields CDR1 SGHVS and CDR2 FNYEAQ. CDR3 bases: TGTGCCAGCAGCGAGACAGGGGGCGCTGGGGCCAACGTCCTGACTTTC. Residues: CASSETGGAGANVLTF.